This T cell receptor beta chain was captured in a study of Graves' ophthalmopathy and Graves' hyperthyroidism (dated by TCRdb to the late 2010s). Notes on the research overall: Stable hyperthyroidism was defined as no progression to ophthalmopathy within 18 months of follow-up. TCR beta repertoire signatures were used to distinguish Graves' ophthalmopathy from Graves' hyperthyroidism and to predict progression to ophthalmopathy. In total, some 130 blood samples were TCR-sequenced: fewer than 50 ophthalmopathy, around 75 hyperthyroidism and 17 hyperthyroidism-to-ophthalmopathy patients. To explore V-J signatures distinguishing ophthalmopathy from hyperthyroidism, a discovery set of about 99 patients (roughly 45 ophthalmopathy, 55 to 60 stable hyperthyroidism) was enrolled. An independent validation cohort was composed of around 19 hyperthyroidism patients and around 16 patients who later progressed from hyperthyroidism to ophthalmopathy. In roughly 6 hyperthyroidism patients, the T-cell repertoire of thyroid tissue was compared with the T-cell repertoire of blood. After sampling, hyperthyroidism patients received methimazole starting at 30 mg daily, and ophthalmopathy patients received high-dose intravenous methylprednisolone.

Hyperthyroidism patients were newly diagnosed, with disease duration under 2 months, and aged 18 to 65 years. Patients were excluded if they had other autoimmune diseases, uncontrolled infections, pregnancy or lactation. Diagnosis relied on clinical symptoms, serum thyroxine, TRAb, thyroid ultrasound and orbital computed tomography. Total RNA was extracted using Trizol reagent, and RNA quality was checked on an Agilent 2100 Bioanalyzer. TCR beta CDR3 regions were amplified from RNA transcripts for repertoire sequencing. HTBI primers and the Qiagen OneStep RT-PCR kit were used in a first-round RT-PCR, which was followed by a second-round multiplex PCR, size selection and purification. Libraries were sequenced on an Illumina HiSeq2000 using paired-end 100 bp reads. As for the original processing: SOAPnuke was used for read processing, and reads with adapters, uncalled bases, a mean Phred below 15, or no exact constant-primer or identifier match were discarded. High-quality paired reads were merged with COPE v1.2.5. Clonotypes were defined as unique nucleotide sequences and were aligned to IMGT TRB V, D and J references using MiTCR v1.1. The analysis was limited to V-J combinations with a frequency above 0.0001, which together covered roughly 99% of the repertoires. For each V-J combination, a TCR clonal expansion and chaos score was defined as F50 clonal expansion divided by the chaos observed in the TCRdist matrix. Features were reduced by Welch's t-statistics and random forest to 10 to 15 V-J combinations, which fed a naive Bayes classifier. The Morisita-Horn index was used to measure how similar the thyroid and blood repertoires were. TCRdb reprocessing: public reads trimmed at Q25 with fastp, clones called with MiXCR, in-frame beta chains kept. Entries are consolidated by CDR3 protein sequence, retaining the most common genes and DNA. These V and J calls originate from TCRdb's pipeline instead of the authors' own analysis. This sample holds a few hundred thousand distinct CDR3 sequences; under 45% were observed only once. The ten largest clones add up to about 4.2% of the sample.

Overall study outcomes, separate from this receptor: Most expanded thyroid clonotypes with frequency above 0.001 were also detected in blood, suggesting blood repertoires may reflect the thyroid immune response. In validation, the model predicted ophthalmopathy progression with about 71% sensitivity and around 72% specificity; 12 predicted patients were CT-confirmed with GO in a median of about 6.1 months. Ophthalmopathy was separated from stable hyperthyroidism by the 13-signature model with 85% to 90% sensitivity and roughly 82% specificity in cross-validation and with 80%/75% in the test set. No statistical method was used to set the sample size in advance, and the investigators knew which group each participant was assigned to.

To note about this clonotype: The specificity of this receptor is unknown. Nothing much larger sits one base from this clone, and base qualities are not available.

From the cysteine through the phenylalanine, the CDR3 covers 15 amino acids. Left in the record is the CDR3 DNA by itself, 45 bases read in frame from the first base. V loses 5 bases of germline sequence and J loses 5 bases, and the interval between the two ends is 15 bases. The germline V gene sets CDR1 to SNHLY and CDR2 to FYNNEI. The chain links TRBV2 with TRBJ1-4; the D gene is perhaps TRBD1, on 5 matching bases. The clonotype was recovered from an adult man with Graves' hyperthyroidism. The source material was peripheral blood or thyroid tissue (not recorded which). The CDR3 region reads CASSFGREGNEKLFF. The nucleotides are TGTGCCAGCAGTTTTGGCAGGGAGGGGAATGAAAAACTGTTTTTT. With all but the CDR3 taken from the reference TRBV2 and TRBJ1-4 genes, the full variable domain is: EPEVTQTPSHQVTQMGQEVILRCVPISNHLYFYWYRQILGQKVEFLVSFYNNEISEKSEIFDDQFSVERPDGSNFTLKIRSTKLEDSAMYFCASSFGREGNEKLFFGSGTQLSVL.